This entry features one T cell receptor (beta chain) sequence. The V gene's germline CDR1 is SGHRS and CDR2 YFSETQ. The CDR3 has 16 residues. V dropped 4 bases and J dropped 1; count of bases not matched to a gene: 7. The sample is drawn from a study of blood T cell repertoires in COVID-19. Using immunoSEQ multiplex PCR, the repertoire was profiled, and TCRdb retains in-frame clones only, with some absent. The table shows fewer than 300,000 clones, with roughly 85% occurring only once. The rearrangement joins TRBV5-1 to TRBJ2-3; TRBD1 matches 9 bases. The sequenced sample was PBMCs or T cells enriched from blood (not recorded which). This sequence originates from a woman between 25 and 40 years old who had recovered from COVID-19. The CDR3 DNA is TGCGCCAGCAGCGCGGACAGGGGTCTCGGCACAGATACGCAGTATTTT. Protein product: CASSADRGLGTDTQYF.